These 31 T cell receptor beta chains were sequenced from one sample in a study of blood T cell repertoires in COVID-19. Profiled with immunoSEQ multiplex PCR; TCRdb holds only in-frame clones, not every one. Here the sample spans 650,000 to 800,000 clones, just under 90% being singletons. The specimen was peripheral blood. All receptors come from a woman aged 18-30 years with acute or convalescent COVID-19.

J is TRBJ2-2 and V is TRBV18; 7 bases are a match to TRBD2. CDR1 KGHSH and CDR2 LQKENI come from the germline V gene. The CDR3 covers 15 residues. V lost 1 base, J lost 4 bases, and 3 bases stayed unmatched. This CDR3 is CASSPQRGFTGELFF. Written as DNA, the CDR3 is TGTGCCAGCTCACCACAGCGGGGATTCACCGGGGAGCTGTTTTTT.

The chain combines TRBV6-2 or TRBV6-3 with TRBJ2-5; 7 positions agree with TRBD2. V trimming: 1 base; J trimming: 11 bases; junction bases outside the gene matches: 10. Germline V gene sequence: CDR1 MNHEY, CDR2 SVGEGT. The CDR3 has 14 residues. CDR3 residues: CASSYFVGGETQYF. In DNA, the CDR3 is TGTGCCAGCAGTTACTTTGTGGGGGGGGAAACTCAGTACTTC.

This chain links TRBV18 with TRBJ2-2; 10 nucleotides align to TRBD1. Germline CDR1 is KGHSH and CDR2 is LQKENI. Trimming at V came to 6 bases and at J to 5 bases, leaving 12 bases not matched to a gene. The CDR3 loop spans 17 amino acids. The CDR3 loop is CASSPNPGQGLTGELFF. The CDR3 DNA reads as TGTGCCAGCTCTCCCAATCCGGGACAGGGGCTTACCGGGGAGCTGTTTTTT.

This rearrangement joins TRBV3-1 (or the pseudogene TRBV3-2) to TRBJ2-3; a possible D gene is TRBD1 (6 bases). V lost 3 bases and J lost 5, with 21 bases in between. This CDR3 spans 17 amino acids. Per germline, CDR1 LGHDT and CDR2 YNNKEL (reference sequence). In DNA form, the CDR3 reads TGTGCCAGCAGCCATCCGACAGGCAGAGATTGGGGAGATACGCAGTATTTT. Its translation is CASSHPTGRDWGDTQYF.

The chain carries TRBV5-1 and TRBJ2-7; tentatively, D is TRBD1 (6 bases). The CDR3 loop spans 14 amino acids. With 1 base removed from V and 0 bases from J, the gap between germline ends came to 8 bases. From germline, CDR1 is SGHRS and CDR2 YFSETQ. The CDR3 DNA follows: TGCGCCAGCAGCTTGTGGGACAACTCCTACGAGCAGTACTTC. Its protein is CASSLWDNSYEQYF.

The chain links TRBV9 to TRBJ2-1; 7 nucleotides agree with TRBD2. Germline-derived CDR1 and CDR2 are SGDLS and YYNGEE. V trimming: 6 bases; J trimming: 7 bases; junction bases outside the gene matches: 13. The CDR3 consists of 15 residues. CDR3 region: CASTLSGGGGNEQFF. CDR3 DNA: TGTGCCAGCACCTTATCGGGGGGAGGAGGTAATGAGCAGTTCTTC.

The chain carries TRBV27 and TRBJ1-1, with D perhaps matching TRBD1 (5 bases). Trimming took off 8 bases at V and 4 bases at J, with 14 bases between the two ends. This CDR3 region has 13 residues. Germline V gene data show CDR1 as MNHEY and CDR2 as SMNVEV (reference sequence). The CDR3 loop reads CASGHGRGTEAFF. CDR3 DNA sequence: TGTGCCAGCGGACATGGGAGGGGCACTGAAGCTTTCTTT.

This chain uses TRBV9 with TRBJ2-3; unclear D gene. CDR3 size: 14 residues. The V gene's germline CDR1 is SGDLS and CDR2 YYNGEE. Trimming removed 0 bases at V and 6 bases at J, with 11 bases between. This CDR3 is CASSVGSPRDTQYF. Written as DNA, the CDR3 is TGTGCCAGCAGCGTAGGTAGCCCCCGGGATACGCAGTATTTT.

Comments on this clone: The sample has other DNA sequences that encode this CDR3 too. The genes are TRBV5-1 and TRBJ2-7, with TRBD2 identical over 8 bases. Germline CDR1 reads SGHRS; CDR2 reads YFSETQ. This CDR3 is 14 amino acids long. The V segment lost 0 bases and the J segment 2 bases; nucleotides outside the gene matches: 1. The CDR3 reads CASSLAGGAYEQYF. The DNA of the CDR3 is TGCGCCAGCAGCTTGGCCGGGGGGGCCTACGAGCAGTACTTC.

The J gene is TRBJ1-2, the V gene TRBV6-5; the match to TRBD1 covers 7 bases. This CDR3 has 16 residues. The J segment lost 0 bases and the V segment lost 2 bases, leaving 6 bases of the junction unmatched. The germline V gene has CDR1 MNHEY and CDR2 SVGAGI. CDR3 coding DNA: TGTGCCAGCAGTTACGCAGGGGGTTTAGCTAACTATGGCTACACCTTC. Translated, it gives CASSYAGGLANYGYTF.

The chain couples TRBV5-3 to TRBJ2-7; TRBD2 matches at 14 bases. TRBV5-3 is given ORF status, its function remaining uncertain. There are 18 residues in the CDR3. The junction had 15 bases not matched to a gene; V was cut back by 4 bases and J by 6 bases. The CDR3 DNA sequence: TGTGCCAGAAGCCTAGGACTAGCGGGGGGACTAAAGTTTCTCGAGCAGTACTTC. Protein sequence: CARSLGLAGGLKFLEQYF.

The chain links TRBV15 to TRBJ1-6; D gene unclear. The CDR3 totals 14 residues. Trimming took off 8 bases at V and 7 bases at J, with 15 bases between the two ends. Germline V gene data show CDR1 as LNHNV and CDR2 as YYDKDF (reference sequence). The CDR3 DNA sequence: TGTGCCACCCAACGAGACAATTCCAATTCACCCCTCCACTTT. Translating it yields CATQRDNSNSPLHF. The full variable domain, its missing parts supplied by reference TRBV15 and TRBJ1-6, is DAMVIQNPRYQVTQFGKPVTLSCSQTLNHNVMYWYQQKSSQAPKLLFHYYDKDFNNEADTPDNFQSRRPNTSFCFLDIRSPGLGDTAMYLCATQRDNSNSPLHFGNGTRLTVT.

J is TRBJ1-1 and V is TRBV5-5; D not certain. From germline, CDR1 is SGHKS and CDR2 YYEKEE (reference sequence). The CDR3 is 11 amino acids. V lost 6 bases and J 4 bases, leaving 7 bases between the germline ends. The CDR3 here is CASNSGTEAFF. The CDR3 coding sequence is TGTGCCAGCAACTCGGGCACTGAAGCTTTCTTT.

The CDR3 DNA reads TGTGCCAGCAGCTTAGCCACGGGACAGGGATATATGGGCTACACCTTC. Its protein product is CASSLATGQGYMGYTF. The chain combines TRBV7-8 with TRBJ1-2; TRBD1 aligns across 9 bases. Germline CDR1 reads SGHVS; CDR2 reads FQNEAQ. The CDR3 loop spans 16 amino acids. J gave up 8 bases and V 0 bases, and 10 bases lay outside the gene matches. Full variable domain (missing parts from reference TRBV7-8 and TRBJ1-2): GAGVSQSPRYKVAKRGQDVALRCDPISGHVSLFWYQQALGQGPEFLTYFQNEAQLDKSGLPSDRFFAERPEGSVSTLKIQRTQQEDSAVYLCASSLATGQGYMGYTFGSGTRLTVV.

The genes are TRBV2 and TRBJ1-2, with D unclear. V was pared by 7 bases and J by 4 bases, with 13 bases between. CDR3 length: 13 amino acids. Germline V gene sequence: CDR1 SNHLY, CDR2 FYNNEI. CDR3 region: CASKFEEGYGYTF. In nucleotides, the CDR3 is TGTGCCAGCAAGTTTGAGGAGGGCTATGGCTACACCTTC.

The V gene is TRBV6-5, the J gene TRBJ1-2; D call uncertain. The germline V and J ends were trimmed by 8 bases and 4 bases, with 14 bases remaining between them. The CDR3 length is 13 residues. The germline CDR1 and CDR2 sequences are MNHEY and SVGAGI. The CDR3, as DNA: TGTGCCAGCCGCGCAACAGAAATCTATGGCTACACCTTC. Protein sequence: CASRATEIYGYTF.

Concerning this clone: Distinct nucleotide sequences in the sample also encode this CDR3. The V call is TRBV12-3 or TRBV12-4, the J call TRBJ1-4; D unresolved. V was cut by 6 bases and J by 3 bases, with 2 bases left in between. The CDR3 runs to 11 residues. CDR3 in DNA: TGTGCCAGCAGCTCTAATGAAAAACTGTTTTTT. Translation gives CASSSNEKLFF.

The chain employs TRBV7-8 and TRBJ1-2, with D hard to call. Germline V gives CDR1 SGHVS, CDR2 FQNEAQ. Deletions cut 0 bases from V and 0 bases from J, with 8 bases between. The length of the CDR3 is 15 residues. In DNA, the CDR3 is TGTGCCAGCAGCTTAGCAACACCCACTAACTATGGCTACACCTTC. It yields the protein CASSLATPTNYGYTF.

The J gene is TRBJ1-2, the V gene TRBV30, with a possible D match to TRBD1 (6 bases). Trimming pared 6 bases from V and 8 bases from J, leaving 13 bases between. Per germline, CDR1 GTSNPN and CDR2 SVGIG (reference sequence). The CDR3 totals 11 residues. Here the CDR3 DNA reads TGTGCCTGTGCTGGGGGCTGGGGCTACACCTTC. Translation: CACAGGWGYTF.

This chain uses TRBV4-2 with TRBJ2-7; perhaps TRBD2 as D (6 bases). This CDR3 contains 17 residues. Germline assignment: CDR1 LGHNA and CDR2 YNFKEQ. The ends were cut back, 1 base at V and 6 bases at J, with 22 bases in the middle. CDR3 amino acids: CASSQGRVGTSLGEQYF. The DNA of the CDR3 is TGTGCCAGCAGCCAAGGACGTGTCGGGACTTCCCTCGGCGAGCAGTACTTC.

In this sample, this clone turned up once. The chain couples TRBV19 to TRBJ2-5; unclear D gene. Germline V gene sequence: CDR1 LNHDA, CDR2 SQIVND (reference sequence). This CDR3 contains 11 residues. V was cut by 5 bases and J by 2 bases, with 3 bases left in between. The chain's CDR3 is CASSSQETQYF. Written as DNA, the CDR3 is TGTGCCAGTAGTTCTCAAGAGACCCAGTACTTC. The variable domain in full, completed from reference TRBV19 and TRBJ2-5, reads DGGITQSPKYLFRKEGQNVTLSCEQNLNHDAMYWYRQDPGQGLRLIYYSQIVNDFQKGDIAEGYSVSREKKESFPLTVTSAQKNPTAFYLCASSSQETQYFGPGTRLLVL.

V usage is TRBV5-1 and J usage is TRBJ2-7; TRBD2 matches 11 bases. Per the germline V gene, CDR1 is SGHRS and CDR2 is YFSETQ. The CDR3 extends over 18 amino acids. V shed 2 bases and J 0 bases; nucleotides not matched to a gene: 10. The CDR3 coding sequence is TGCGCCAGCAGCTTTTATCGGCTGACTAGCGGGAACTCCTACGAGCAGTACTTC. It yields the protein CASSFYRLTSGNSYEQYF.

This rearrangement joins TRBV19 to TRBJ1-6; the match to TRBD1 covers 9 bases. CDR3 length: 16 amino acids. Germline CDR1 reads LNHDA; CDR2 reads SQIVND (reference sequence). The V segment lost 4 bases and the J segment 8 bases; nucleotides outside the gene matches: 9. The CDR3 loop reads CASSTRTGVTHSPLHF. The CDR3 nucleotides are TGTGCCAGTAGTACCAGGACAGGGGTAACTCATTCACCCCTCCACTTT.

This CDR3 reads CASRSGGAYGNTIYF. CDR3 DNA: TGTGCCAGCAGATCAGGGGGCGCTTATGGAAACACCATATATTTT. The gene calls are TRBV7-2 and TRBJ1-3, with 8 bases matching TRBD1. Germline V CDR1 and CDR2: SGHTA, FQGNSA. Trimming at V came to 6 bases and at J to 3 bases, leaving 7 bases not matched to a gene. The CDR3 extends over 15 amino acids.

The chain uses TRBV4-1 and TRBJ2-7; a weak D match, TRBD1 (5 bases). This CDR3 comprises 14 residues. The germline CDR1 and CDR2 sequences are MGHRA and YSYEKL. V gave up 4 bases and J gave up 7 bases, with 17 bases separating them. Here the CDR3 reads CASSPMAGWYEQYF. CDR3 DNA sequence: TGCGCCAGCAGCCCCATGGCAGGGTGGTATGAGCAGTACTTC.

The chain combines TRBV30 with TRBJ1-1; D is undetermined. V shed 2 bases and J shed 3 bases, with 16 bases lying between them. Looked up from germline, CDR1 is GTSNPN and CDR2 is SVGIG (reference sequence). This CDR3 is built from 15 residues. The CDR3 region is CAWSPLSGLDTEAFF. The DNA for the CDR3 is TGTGCCTGGAGTCCATTAAGCGGGCTGGACACTGAAGCTTTCTTT.

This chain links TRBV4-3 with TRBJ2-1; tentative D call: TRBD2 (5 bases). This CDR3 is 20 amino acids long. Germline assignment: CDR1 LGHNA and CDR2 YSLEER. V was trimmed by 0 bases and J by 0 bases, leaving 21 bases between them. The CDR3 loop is CASSQEQLVTWKSSYNEQFF. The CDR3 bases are TGCGCCAGCAGCCAAGAACAACTAGTTACTTGGAAAAGCTCCTACAATGAGCAGTTCTTC.

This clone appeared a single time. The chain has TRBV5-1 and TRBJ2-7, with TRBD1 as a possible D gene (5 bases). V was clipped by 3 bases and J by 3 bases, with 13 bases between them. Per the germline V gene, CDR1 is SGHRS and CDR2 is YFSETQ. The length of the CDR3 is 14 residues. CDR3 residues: CASSSRTHNYEQYF. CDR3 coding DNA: TGCGCCAGCAGCTCCAGGACACACAACTACGAGCAGTACTTC.

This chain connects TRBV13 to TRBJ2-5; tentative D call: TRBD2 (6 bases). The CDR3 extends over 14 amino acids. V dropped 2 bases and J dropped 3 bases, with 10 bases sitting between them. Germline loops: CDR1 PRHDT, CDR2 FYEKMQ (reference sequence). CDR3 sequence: CASSLWAGKETQYF. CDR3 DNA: TGTGCCAGCAGCTTATGGGCGGGAAAAGAGACCCAGTACTTC.

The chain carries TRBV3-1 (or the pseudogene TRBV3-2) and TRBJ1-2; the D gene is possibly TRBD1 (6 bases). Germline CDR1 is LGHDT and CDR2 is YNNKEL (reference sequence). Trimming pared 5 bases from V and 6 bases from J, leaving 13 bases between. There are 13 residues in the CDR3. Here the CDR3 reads CASSVQGSDGYTF. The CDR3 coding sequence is TGTGCCAGCAGCGTACAGGGTTCGGATGGCTACACCTTC.

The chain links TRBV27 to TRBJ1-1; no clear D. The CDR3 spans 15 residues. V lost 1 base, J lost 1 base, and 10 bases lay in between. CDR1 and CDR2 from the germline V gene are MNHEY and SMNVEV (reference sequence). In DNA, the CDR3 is TGTGCCAGCAGTTTATTCTACGGTTCGAACACTGAAGCTTTCTTT. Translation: CASSLFYGSNTEAFF.